The 6 T cell receptor beta chains in this list originate from one sample, sequenced in a study of T cell repertoires in cytomegalovirus infection. No antigen is known for these receptors. TCRdb called the reads again in MiXCR, with one record for every CDR3 protein. The sample holds around 130,000 distinct CDR3 sequences, more than 20% seen once. The specimen sequenced was PBMCs, sequenced either directly or after in vitro stimulation (not recorded which). These receptors all come from a human donor in good health (CMV status not recorded). Some clones in this sample may be carry-over from other donors' samples.

The chain links TRBV4-1 to TRBJ1-4, with D perhaps TRBD1 (5 bases). CDR3 size: 16 residues. The germline V gene encodes CDR1 MGHRA and CDR2 YSYEKL. The V and J ends lost 0 bases and 7 bases respectively, with 15 bases between them. In nucleotides, the CDR3 is TGCGCCAGCAGCCAAGACGGGACCGCCCGGGTTGAAAAACTGTTTTTT. Its protein product is CASSQDGTARVEKLFF.

This clonotype has ten or more counts. V is TRBV29-1 and J is TRBJ1-2; 10 bases match TRBD1. Trimming took 7 bases from V and 3 from J; bases not matched to a gene: 5. The germline gives CDR1 SQVTM, CDR2 ANQGSEA. The CDR3 has 13 residues. CDR3 sequence: CSARTGGDYGYTF. For the CDR3, the DNA is TGCAGCGCCAGGACAGGGGGGGACTATGGCTACACCTTC. The whole variable domain, filled in from reference TRBV29-1 and TRBJ1-2, reads SAVISQKPSRDICQRGTSLTIQCQVDSQVTMMFWYRQQPGQSLTLIATANQGSEATYESGFVIDKFPISRPNLTFSTLTVSNMSPEDSSIYLCSARTGGDYGYTFGSGTRLTVV.

This clonotype was counted a few times. The chain has TRBV5-8 and TRBJ1-1; tentatively, D is TRBD1 (5 bases). There are 17 residues in the CDR3. V lost 3 bases and J lost 4, with 22 bases in between. Germline V gene data show CDR1 as SGHTS and CDR2 as YDEGEE. The CDR3 sequence: CASSWWGLSGVVTEAFF. CDR3 DNA: TGTGCCAGCAGCTGGTGGGGCCTCTCGGGGGTGGTCACTGAAGCTTTCTTT.

This clonotype was detected many times. The V gene is TRBV11-2, the J gene TRBJ2-1; a weak D match, TRBD2 (5 bases). The CDR3 totals 14 residues. Germline V gene sequence: CDR1 SGHAT, CDR2 FQNNGV. Deletions cut 1 base from V and 3 bases from J, with 7 bases between. DNA of the CDR3: TGTGCCAGCAGCTTAGCAGCGGACTACAATGAGCAGTTCTTC. It yields the protein CASSLAADYNEQFF. The full variable domain, rest sourced from reference TRBV11-2 and TRBJ2-1, is EAGVAQSPRYKIIEKRQSVAFWCNPISGHATLYWYQQILGQGPKLLIQFQNNGVVDDSQLPKDRFSAERLKGVDSTLKIQPAKLEDSAVYLCASSLAADYNEQFFGPGTRLTVL.

This clonotype was counted at least ten times. The chain has TRBV10-3 and TRBJ1-2; possible D gene TRBD1, 5 bases. The V gene's germline CDR1 is ENHRY and CDR2 SYGVKD. With 8 bases removed from V and 1 base from J, the gap between germline ends came to 20 bases. The CDR3 sequence is 16 residues long. The CDR3 loop reads CAILGGQGEINYGYTF. The CDR3 DNA sequence: TGTGCCATCCTTGGCGGCCAGGGAGAAATTAACTATGGCTACACCTTC.

This clonotype was observed many times. The gene calls are TRBV7-2 and TRBJ2-1; no clear D. Germline V gene data show CDR1 as SGHTA and CDR2 as FQGNSA. This CDR3 has 12 amino acids. V shed 0 bases and J shed 8 bases, with 5 bases lying between them. The CDR3: CASSLARDEQFF. For the CDR3, the DNA is TGTGCCAGCAGCTTAGCCCGGGATGAGCAGTTCTTC.